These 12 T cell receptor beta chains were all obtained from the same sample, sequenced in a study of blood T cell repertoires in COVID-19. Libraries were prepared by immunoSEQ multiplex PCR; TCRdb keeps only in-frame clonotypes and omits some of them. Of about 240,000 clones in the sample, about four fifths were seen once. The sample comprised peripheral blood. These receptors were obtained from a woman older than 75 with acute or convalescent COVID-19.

The CDR3 coding sequence is TGTGCCAGCAGCGAGGGACTAGCGGGGGGGCCAGAGACCCAGTACTTC. Its translation is CASSEGLAGGPETQYF. V usage is TRBV7-2 and J usage is TRBJ2-5, with 16 bases aligning to TRBD2. Germline V gene lookup returns CDR1 SGHTA and CDR2 FQGNSA. Losses at the gene ends were 5 bases for V and 4 bases for J; bases not matched to a gene: 4. CDR3 size: 16 residues.

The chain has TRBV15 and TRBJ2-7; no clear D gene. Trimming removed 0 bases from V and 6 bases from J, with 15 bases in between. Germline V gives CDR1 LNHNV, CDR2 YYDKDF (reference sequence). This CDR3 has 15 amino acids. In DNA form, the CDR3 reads TGTGCCACCAGCAGAGAGGGCAAAGTACGTTCCGAGCAGTACTTC. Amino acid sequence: CATSREGKVRSEQYF.

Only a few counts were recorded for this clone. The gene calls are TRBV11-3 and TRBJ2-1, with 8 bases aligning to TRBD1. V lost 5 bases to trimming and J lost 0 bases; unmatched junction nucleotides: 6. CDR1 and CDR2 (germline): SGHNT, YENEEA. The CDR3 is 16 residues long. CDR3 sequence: CASSPGTGASYNEQFF. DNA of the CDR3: TGTGCCAGCAGCCCCGGGACAGGAGCCTCCTACAATGAGCAGTTCTTC.

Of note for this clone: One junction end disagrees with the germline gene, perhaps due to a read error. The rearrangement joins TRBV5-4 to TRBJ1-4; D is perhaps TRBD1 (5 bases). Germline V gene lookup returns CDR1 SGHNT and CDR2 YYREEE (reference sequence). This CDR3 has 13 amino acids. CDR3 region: CASSRTTNEKLFF. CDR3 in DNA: TGTGCCAGCAGCCGGACAACGAATGAAAAACTGTTTTTT.

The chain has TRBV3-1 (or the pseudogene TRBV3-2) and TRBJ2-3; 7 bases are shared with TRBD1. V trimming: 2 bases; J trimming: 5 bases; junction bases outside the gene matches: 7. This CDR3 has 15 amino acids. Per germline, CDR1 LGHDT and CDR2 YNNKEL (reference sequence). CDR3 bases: TGTGCCAGCAGCCAACGAGACAGGGAAGGAGATACGCAGTATTTT. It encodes CASSQRDREGDTQYF.

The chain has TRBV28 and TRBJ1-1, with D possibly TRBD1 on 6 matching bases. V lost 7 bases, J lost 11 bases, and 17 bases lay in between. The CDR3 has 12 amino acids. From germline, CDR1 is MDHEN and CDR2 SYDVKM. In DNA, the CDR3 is TGTGCCAGCAACACTGTCCCAGGGGAGGCTTTCTTT. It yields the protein CASNTVPGEAFF.

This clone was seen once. The chain's CDR3 is CASSTRDRRMVYEQYF. CDR3 nucleotide sequence: TGTGCCAGTAGTACCCGGGACAGGCGTATGGTCTACGAGCAGTACTTC. The chain recombines TRBV19 with TRBJ2-7, with 8 bases lining up with TRBD1. Germline-derived CDR1 and CDR2 are LNHDA and SQIVND (reference sequence). V trimming: 4 bases; J trimming: 3 bases; junction bases outside the gene matches: 11. The CDR3 consists of 16 residues.

As DNA, the CDR3 is TGTGCTAGTTCGATGCGGGGGGGGGCAGATACGCAGTATTTT. As protein: CASSMRGGADTQYF. This chain uses TRBV12-5 with TRBJ2-3; 9 bases line up with TRBD2. Germline V lookup: CDR1 LGHNT, CDR2 FRNRAP. CDR3 size: 14 residues. The V and J ends lost 8 bases and 4 bases, in that order; junction bases with no gene match: 7.

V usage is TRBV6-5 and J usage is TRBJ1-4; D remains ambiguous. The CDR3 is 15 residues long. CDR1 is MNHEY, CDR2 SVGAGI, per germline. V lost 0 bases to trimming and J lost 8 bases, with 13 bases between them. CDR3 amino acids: CASSYSNRDREKLFF. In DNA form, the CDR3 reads TGTGCCAGCAGTTACTCGAACCGGGATCGGGAAAAACTGTTTTTT.

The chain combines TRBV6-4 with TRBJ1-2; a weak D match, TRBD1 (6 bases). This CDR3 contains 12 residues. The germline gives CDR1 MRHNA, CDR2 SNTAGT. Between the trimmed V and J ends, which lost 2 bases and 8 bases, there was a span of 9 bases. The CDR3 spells CASSDQGSGYTF. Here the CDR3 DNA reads TGTGCCAGCAGTGACCAGGGGAGCGGCTACACCTTC.

CDR3: CASSPQAGDRGYNEQFF. CDR3 DNA: TGTGCCAGCTCACCACAGGCGGGGGACAGGGGGTACAATGAGCAGTTCTTC. V gene TRBV18 combines with J gene TRBJ2-1; 11 bases align to TRBD1. V shed 1 base and J 4 bases; nucleotides not matched to a gene: 6. There are 17 residues in the CDR3. Germline V CDR1 and CDR2: KGHSH, LQKENI.

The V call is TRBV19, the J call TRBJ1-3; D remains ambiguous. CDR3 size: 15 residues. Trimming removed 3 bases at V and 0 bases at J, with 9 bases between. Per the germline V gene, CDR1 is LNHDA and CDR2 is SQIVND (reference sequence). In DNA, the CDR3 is TGTGCCAGTAGTATCGGTCGCGGCTCTGGAAACACCATATATTTT. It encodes CASSIGRGSGNTIYF.